Detailed here is one T cell receptor (beta chain). CDR3 length equals 17 residues. Trimming removed 0 bases from V and 5 bases from J; junction bases left unmatched: 9. The germline gives CDR1 MNHNY, CDR2 SVGAGI (reference sequence). These data are taken from a study of Graves' ophthalmopathy and Graves' hyperthyroidism. RNA transcripts were the template, and TCR beta CDR3 regions were amplified from them. Second-round multiplex PCR came after a first-round RT-PCR that employed HTBI primers. TCRdb fed the multiplex PCR reads into MiXCR, producing one record per CDR3 protein. The table lists 740,000 or so distinct CDR3 sequences, 40% of them singletons.

The chain couples TRBV6-6 to TRBJ2-5; 10 positions match TRBD2. This TCR came from an adult man with Graves' ophthalmopathy. Sequenced sample: peripheral blood. CDR3 in amino acids: CASSYSRSSGSRETQYF. CDR3 bases: TGTGCCAGCAGTTACTCGAGGTCTAGCGGGAGTAGGGAGACCCAGTACTTC.